This TCR beta chain was sequenced in a study of blood T cell repertoires in COVID-19. In the study overall: Donors in the United States, Italy and Spain gave samples during acute or convalescent COVID-19.

The protocol was immunoSEQ multiplex PCR, while the TCRdb copy is restricted to in-frame clones and leaves out a portion. The sample comprises around 250,000 clones, 70% to 90% of which are singletons, and over 3.5% rests with the top ten. Participants came from under 30 US areas, aged about 18 to 90 years. The CDR3 has 16 residues. Between the trimmed V and J ends, which lost 0 bases and 2 bases, there was a span of 11 bases. Germline CDR1 is KGHSH and CDR2 is LQKENI. The clonotype comes from a woman in her 30s with acute COVID-19. The chain couples TRBV18 to TRBJ1-5; D not certain. The sample taken for sequencing was PBMCs or T cells enriched from blood (not recorded which). The CDR3 DNA is TGTGCCAGCTCACCACCGAACGTCGGAGGCAATCAGCCCCAGCATTTT. Translating gives CASSPPNVGGNQPQHF. The full variable domain, its missing parts supplied by reference TRBV18 and TRBJ1-5, is NAGVMQNPRHLVRRRGQEARLRCSPMKGHSHVYWYRQLPEEGLKFMVYLQKENIIDESGMPKERFSAEFPKEGPSILRIQQVVRGDSAAYFCASSPPNVGGNQPQHFGDGTRLSIL.